This T cell receptor beta chain was sequenced during a study of graft-versus-host responses after intestinal transplantation. Study background: The transplants performed in recipients were multivisceral, liver-intestinal, or isolated intestinal. Anti-thymocyte globulin served as induction for all recipients, who then took tacrolimus and steroids for 2 to 4 years.

This clone was detected only once. Antigen: not known. Overall study findings and caveats: GvH clones were identified in recipient marrow, with some first appearing in ileum or blood. Maximum circulating GvH clone levels tracked with early post-transplant HvG decreases.

Sequencing was performed with immunoSEQ multiplex PCR; in TCRdb, only in-frame clones are kept and a portion is missing. The sample has about 86,000 clones; 88% are singletons. The CDR3 contains 17 residues. Germline assignment: CDR1 MDHEN and CDR2 SYDVKM. Trimming shortened V by 2 bases and J by 3 bases, and 19 bases separated the two germline ends. This chain links TRBV28 with TRBJ1-2; D perhaps matches TRBD1 (6 bases). The TCR sequence derives from a human donor who was the organ donor for an intestinal transplant. The specimen comprised unstimulated CD4+ T cells sorted from spleen or lymph node cells, sampled before transplant. The CDR3 loop is CASSLGGSGGAHYGYTF. CDR3 nucleotide sequence: TGTGCCAGCAGTTTAGGCGGGAGCGGGGGCGCCCACTATGGCTACACCTTC.